This T cell receptor beta chain originates from a study of early T cells in non-severe SARS-CoV-2 infection. On the study more broadly: Sequencing used unsorted whole-blood bulk RNA, so chains lack pairing.

The sample holds many counts of this clonotype. CDR3 length: 14 amino acids. A single record per CDR3 protein comes from TCRdb applying MiXCR to the 5' RACE reads. The sample records about 50,000 distinct CDR3 sequences, less than 7.5% being singletons. The genes are TRBV12-2 and TRBJ1-1. TRBV12-2 is termed a pseudogene. This sample comprised whole blood, obtained at baseline. This receptor was taken from an adult who was a healthcare worker with PCR-confirmed SARS-CoV-2 infection or an uninfected control (not recorded which). Written as DNA, the CDR3 is TGTGCAAGTCGCTTCAAGCGGGGACGCACTGAAGCTTTCTTT. Translating gives CASRFKRGRTEAFF.